This TCR beta chain was captured in a study of blood T cell repertoires in COVID-19. Study members were between about 18 and 100 years old and lived in 25 or so US regions. Two negative PCRs, clearance, or symptom resolution characterized the recovered Cohort 3 donors. Trimming took 0 bases from V and 2 from J, leaving 16 bases between them. Germline CDR1 and CDR2: SGHAT and FQNNGV. This CDR3 contains 17 residues. The table lists this clone with a count of one. In the source study's methods: Nucleated cell number was recorded as an estimate derived from reference gene primer amplification. Sequencing was performed with immunoSEQ multiplex PCR; in TCRdb, only in-frame clones are kept and a portion is missing. V, J and clone size were drawn from that table, and D and trimming were deduced from the DNA. The sample includes about 320,000 clones, 70% to 90% seen only once; the top ten take approximately 6%.

This sequence originates from a woman under 40 who had recovered from COVID-19. V is TRBV11-2 and J is TRBJ2-5, with D possibly being TRBD1 (6 bases). The sequenced material came from PBMCs or T cells enriched from blood (not recorded which). This CDR3 reads CASSLEWGQGPQETQYF. Written as DNA, the CDR3 is TGTGCCAGCAGCTTAGAATGGGGCCAGGGGCCACAAGAGACCCAGTACTTC.